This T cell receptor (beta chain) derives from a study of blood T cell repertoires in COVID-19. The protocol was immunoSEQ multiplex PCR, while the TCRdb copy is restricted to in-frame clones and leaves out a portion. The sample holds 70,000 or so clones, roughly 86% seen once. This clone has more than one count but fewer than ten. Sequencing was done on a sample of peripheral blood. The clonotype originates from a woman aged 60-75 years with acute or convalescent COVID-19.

The CDR3 DNA is TGTGCCAGCAGGACAGGGCCACCCTACGAGCAGTACTTC. Translating gives CASRTGPPYEQYF. V gene TRBV27 combines with J gene TRBJ2-7, with 7 bases matching TRBD1. The V gene end was trimmed by 6 bases and the J gene end by 2 bases; junction bases not matched to a gene: 4. The CDR3 runs to 13 residues. The germline gives CDR1 MNHEY, CDR2 SMNVEV (reference sequence).